The T cell receptor (beta chain) described here comes from a study of T cell responses to AZD1222 COVID-19 vaccine. Study-level information: Analyses pooled second doses at about 4 or about 12 weeks. Study-wide points: Of spike-specific TCRs, nearly half reportedly target regions left unmutated in variants. CD4 TCRs linked to vaccination spanned spike, dominating at 160-218 and 743-854.

This clone came up once. The antigen is undetermined. V was cut by 0 bases and J by 7 bases, with 13 bases left in between. This CDR3 comprises 16 residues. CDR1 is MGHRA and CDR2 is YSYEKL in the germline V gene. Generated by immunoSEQ multiplex PCR, the TCRdb table keeps only in-frame clones and is missing some. In the table there are approximately 140,000 clones, roughly 90% of which are singletons. The source was peripheral blood, collected on day 0 of AZD1222 vaccination. The gene calls are TRBV4-1 and TRBJ1-6; D is ambiguous. This sequence was found in an adult in good health. CDR3 loop: CASSQEGGRGNSPLHF. DNA of the CDR3: TGCGCCAGCAGCCAAGAAGGAGGACGAGGGAATTCACCCCTCCACTTT.